This TCR beta chain was profiled in a study of T cells in Graves' hyperthyroidism and ophthalmopathy (dated by TCRdb to the late 2010s). A note on the overall study: Peripheral blood was sampled at the time of initial diagnosis, prior to any treatment. TCR V-J signatures able to tell the groups apart were searched for in a discovery cohort of 90 to 100 patients, of whom more than 40 had Graves' ophthalmopathy and about 60 had stable Graves' hyperthyroidism. Prospective prediction of ophthalmopathy was tested in an independent validation cohort consisting of about 20 hyperthyroidism patients and approximately 16 patients who later progressed to ophthalmopathy. For training and testing, the 80 to 100 patients in the discovery cohort were randomly divided in a 7:3 ratio. In about 6 Graves' hyperthyroidism patients, the study also compared T-cell repertoires from thyroid tissue with T-cell repertoires from blood. After blood sampling, hyperthyroidism patients were treated with methimazole at a starting dose of 30 mg daily, and ophthalmopathy patients were treated with high-dose intravenous methylprednisolone. The paper reports TCR Vbeta CDR3 sequencing of roughly 140 peripheral blood samples: approximately 41 ophthalmopathy, roughly 80 hyperthyroidism and around 17 progressor patients. The study at large found these results: A model built on a 13 V-J signature distinguished ophthalmopathy from stable hyperthyroidism, reaching approximately 89% sensitivity and around 82% specificity in cross-validation and 80%/75% in testing. No statistical method was used to fix the sample size in advance, and group allocation was not hidden from the investigators. In validation, progression to ophthalmopathy was predicted by the model with nearly 71% sensitivity and about 72% specificity, a median of around 5.9 months before onset. Blood samples also contained most of the expanded thyroid clonotypes (frequency above 0.001), which suggests that blood repertoires may reflect thyroid immune responses.

Graves' hyperthyroidism was defined as stable when no progression to ophthalmopathy occurred over 18 months of follow-up. Hyperthyroidism patients were newly diagnosed, had a disease duration of under 2 months, and were aged 18 to 65 years. The study excluded patients with uncontrolled infections, other autoimmune diseases, pregnancy or lactation. Diagnoses were based on clinical symptoms, serum thyroxine and TRAb, thyroid ultrasound and orbital computed tomography. PBMCs were separated from 8 to 10 ml of fresh peripheral blood using Ficoll-Paque density gradient centrifugation. Trizol reagent was used to extract total RNA, and RNA quality was then checked on an Agilent 2100 Bioanalyzer. This clonotype was counted at least ten times. Its antigen specificity is not known. Base-call qualities are not available, and no considerably larger clone is one nucleotide away. The CDR3 goes from the cysteine to the phenylalanine over 15 residues. Kept here is only the CDR3 DNA, which spans 45 bases and is read in frame from base 1. Relative to germline, V is missing 4 bases and J is missing 1 base, with 5 bases of the junction outside any gene match. CDR1 is given as WNHNN and CDR2 as SYGVQD, both from the germline V gene (reference sequence).

Amplification of TCR beta CDR3 regions was carried out from RNA transcripts. The TCR CDR3 was subjected to a first round of RT-PCR using the HTBI primer set and the Qiagen OneStep RT-PCR kit. Libraries were constructed in a second round of multiplex PCR, after which size selection and purification were carried out. The libraries were sequenced on an Illumina HiSeq2000 using paired-end 100 bp reads. The source study handled its data this way. SOAPnuke was used to process the raw data, throwing out any read that contained adapters or uncalled bases, had a mean Phred below 15, or lacked an exact constant-primer or identifier match. COPE v1.2.5 was used to merge high-quality paired reads, and clonotypes were defined as unique nucleotide sequences. MiTCR v1.1 was used to align clonotypes to the IMGT TRBV, TRBD and TRBJ reference segments. Only V-J combinations with frequency above 0.0001, covering about 99% of repertoires, were analysed. A TCS score was defined as the ratio between F50 (clonal expansion) and ExV (chaos), using BLOSUM62-based TCRdist between CDR3 peptides within each V-J. Welch's t-statistics and random forest reduced around 520 V-J features to 10 to 15, which were used in a naive Bayes classifier (R e1071). TCRdb trimmed public reads at Q25 via fastp, called clones via MiXCR and kept in-frame beta chains. Each entry merges the rows of one CDR3 protein and shows their most common DNA and genes. TCRdb's processing, not the authors' own work, is the source of the V and J calls. This sample holds 350,000 to 500,000 distinct CDR3 sequences; around 15% were observed only once. The top ten constitute 5% to 6% of the sample.

The receptor was isolated from a woman aged 18-29 years with Graves' hyperthyroidism. Sequences were obtained from blood. The chain is made from TRBV10-1 and TRBJ2-3; 7 central nucleotides agree with TRBD2. The DNA reads TGCGCCAGCAGTGGAGGGCTAGCGGGCACAGATACGCAGTATTTT. Its product reads: CASSGGLAGTDTQYF.